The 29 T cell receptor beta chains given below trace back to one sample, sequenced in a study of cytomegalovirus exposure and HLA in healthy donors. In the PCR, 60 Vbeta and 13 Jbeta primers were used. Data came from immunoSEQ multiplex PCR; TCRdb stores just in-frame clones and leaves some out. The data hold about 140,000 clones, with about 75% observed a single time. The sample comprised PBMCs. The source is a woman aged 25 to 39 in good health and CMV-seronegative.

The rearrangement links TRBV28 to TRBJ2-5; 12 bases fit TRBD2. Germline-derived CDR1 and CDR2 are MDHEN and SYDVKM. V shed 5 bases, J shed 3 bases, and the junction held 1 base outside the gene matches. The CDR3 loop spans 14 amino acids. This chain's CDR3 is CASSRLAGEETQYF. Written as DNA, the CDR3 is TGTGCCAGCAGTAGACTAGCGGGAGAAGAGACCCAGTACTTC.

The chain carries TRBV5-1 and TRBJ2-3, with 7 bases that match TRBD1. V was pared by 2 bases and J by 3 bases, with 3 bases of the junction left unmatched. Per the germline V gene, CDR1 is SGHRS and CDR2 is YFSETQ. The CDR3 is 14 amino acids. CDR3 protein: CASSLGDRTDTQYF. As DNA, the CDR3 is TGCGCCAGCAGCTTAGGGGACAGAACAGATACGCAGTATTTT.

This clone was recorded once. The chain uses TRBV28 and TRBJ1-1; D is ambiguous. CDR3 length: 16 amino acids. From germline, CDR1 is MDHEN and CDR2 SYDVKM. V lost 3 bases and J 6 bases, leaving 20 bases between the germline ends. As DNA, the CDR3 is TGTGCCAGCAGTTTTTACTACGGACGGCCCGGGGCTGAAGCTTTCTTT. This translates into CASSFYYGRPGAEAFF.

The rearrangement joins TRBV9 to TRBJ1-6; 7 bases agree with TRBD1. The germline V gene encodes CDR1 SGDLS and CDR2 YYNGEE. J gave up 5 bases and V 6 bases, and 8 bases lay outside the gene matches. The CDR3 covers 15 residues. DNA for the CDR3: TGTGCCAGCACCTCCGGGACAGATAATAATTCACCCCTCCACTTT. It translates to CASTSGTDNNSPLHF.

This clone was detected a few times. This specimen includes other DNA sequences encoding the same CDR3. As DNA, the CDR3 is TGTGCCAGCAGCGTAGGAGCGGGGGATTCCACAGATACGCAGTATTTT. Its protein product is CASSVGAGDSTDTQYF. This sequence joins TRBV9 and TRBJ2-3; 8 bases align to TRBD2. The CDR3 has 16 residues. Germline-derived CDR1 and CDR2 are SGDLS and YYNGEE. V lost 0 bases to trimming and J lost 2 bases; unmatched junction nucleotides: 5.

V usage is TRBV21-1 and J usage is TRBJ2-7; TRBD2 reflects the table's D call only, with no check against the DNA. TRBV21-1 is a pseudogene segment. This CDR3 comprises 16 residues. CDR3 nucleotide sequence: TGTGCCAGCAGCAAAGGAGCTAGCGGTTTTCCCTACGAGCAGTACTTC. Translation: CASSKGASGFPYEQYF.

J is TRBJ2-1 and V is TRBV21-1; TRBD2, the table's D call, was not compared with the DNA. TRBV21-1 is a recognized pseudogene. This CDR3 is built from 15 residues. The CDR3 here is CASSNHLALGGEQFF. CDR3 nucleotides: TGTGCCAGCAGCAATCACTTAGCGCTTGGTGGTGAGCAGTTCTTC.

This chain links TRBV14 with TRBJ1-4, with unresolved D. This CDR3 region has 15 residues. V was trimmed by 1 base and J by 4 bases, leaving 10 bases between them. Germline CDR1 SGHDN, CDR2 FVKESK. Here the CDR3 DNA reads TGTGCCAGCAGCCAAGGCTTCGGGGTTAATGAAAAACTGTTTTTT. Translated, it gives CASSQGFGVNEKLFF.

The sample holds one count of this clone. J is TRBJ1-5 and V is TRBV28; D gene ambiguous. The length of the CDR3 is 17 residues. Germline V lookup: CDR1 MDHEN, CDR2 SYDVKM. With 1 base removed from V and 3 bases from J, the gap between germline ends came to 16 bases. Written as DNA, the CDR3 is TGTGCCAGCAGTTTATACTACCGGGGAGGCTACAATCAGCCCCAGCATTTT. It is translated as CASSLYYRGGYNQPQHF.

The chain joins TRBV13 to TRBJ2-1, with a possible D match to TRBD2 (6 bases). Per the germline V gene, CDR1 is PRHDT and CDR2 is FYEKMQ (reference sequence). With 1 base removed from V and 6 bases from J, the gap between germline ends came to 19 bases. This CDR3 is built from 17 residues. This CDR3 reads CASSLDYRRGYPNEQFF. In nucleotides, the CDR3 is TGTGCCAGCAGCTTAGATTATAGGCGGGGTTATCCCAATGAGCAGTTCTTC.

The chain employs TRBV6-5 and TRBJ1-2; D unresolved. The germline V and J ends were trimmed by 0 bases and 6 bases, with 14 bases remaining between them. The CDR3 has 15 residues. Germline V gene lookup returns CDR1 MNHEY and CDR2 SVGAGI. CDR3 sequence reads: CASSYSGSDSDGYTF. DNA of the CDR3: TGTGCCAGCAGTTACTCCGGGAGTGATTCAGATGGCTACACCTTC.

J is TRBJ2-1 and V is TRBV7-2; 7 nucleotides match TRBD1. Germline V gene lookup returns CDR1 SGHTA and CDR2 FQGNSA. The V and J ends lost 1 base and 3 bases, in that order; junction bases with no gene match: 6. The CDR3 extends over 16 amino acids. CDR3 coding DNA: TGTGCCAGCAGCTTAGTAGGGACAGCACTCTACAATGAGCAGTTCTTC. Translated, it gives CASSLVGTALYNEQFF.

For the CDR3, the DNA is TGTGCCAGCAGTTCTCCTGACAGGGCTGGCAATCAGCCCCAGCATTTT. This translates into CASSSPDRAGNQPQHF. The chain links TRBV28 to TRBJ1-5; 7 bases match TRBD1. Trimming at V came to 4 bases and at J to 2 bases, leaving 8 bases not matched to a gene. Germline loops: CDR1 MDHEN, CDR2 SYDVKM. This CDR3 comprises 16 residues. Drawing the rest from reference TRBV28 and TRBJ1-5, the complete variable domain is DVKVTQSSRYLVKRTGEKVFLECVQDMDHENMFWYRQDPGLGLRLIYFSYDVKMKEKGDIPEGYSVSREKKERFSLILESASTNQTSMYLCASSSPDRAGNQPQHFGDGTRLSIL.

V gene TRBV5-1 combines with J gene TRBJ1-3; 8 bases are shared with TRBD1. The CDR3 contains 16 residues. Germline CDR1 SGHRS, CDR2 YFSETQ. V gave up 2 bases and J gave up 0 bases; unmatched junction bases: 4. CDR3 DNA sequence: TGCGCCAGCAGCTTTGGACAGGGAGCCTCTGGAAACACCATATATTTT. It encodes CASSFGQGASGNTIYF.

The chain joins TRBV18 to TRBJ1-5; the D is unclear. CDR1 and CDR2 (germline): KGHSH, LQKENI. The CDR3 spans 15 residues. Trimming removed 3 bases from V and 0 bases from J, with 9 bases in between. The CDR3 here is CASSPESYSNQPQHF. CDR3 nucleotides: TGTGCCAGCTCACCCGAATCCTATAGCAATCAGCCCCAGCATTTT.

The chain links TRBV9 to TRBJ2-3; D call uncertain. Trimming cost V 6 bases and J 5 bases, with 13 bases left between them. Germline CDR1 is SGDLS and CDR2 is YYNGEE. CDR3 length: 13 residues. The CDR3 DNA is TGTGCCAGCAACCCCCACGGAGAAGATACGCAGTATTTT. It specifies CASNPHGEDTQYF.

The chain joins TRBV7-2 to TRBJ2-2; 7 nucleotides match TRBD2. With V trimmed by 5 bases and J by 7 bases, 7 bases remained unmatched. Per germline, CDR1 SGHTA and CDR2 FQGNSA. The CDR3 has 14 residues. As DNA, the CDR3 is TGTGCCAGCAGCGGAGCCCCGGGGGGCGGGGAGCTGTTTTTT. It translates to CASSGAPGGGELFF. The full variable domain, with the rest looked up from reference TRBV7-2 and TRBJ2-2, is GAGVSQSPSNKVTEKGKDVELRCDPISGHTALYWYRQSLGQGLEFLIYFQGNSAPDKSGLPSDRFSAERTGGSVSTLTIQRTQQEDSAVYLCASSGAPGGGELFFGEGSRLTVL.

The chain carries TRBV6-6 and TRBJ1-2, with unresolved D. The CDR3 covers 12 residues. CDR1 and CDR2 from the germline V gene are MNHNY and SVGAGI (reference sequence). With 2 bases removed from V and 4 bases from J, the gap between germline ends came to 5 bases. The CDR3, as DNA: TGTGCCAGCAGTTACGGCGGCTATGGCTACACCTTC. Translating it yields CASSYGGYGYTF.

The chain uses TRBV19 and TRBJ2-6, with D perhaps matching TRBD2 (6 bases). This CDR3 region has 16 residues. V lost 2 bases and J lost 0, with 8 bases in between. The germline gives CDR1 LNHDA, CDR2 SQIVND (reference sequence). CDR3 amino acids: CASSINGGSGANVLTF. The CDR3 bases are TGTGCCAGTAGTATAAACGGGGGCTCTGGGGCCAACGTCCTGACTTTC.

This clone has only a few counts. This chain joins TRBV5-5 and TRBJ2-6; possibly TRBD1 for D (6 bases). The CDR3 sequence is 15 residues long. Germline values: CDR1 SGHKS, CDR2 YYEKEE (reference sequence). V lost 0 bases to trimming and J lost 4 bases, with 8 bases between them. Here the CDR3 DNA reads TGTGCCAGCAGCTTGGTGGGGGCCGGGGCCAACGTCCTGACTTTC. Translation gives CASSLVGAGANVLTF.

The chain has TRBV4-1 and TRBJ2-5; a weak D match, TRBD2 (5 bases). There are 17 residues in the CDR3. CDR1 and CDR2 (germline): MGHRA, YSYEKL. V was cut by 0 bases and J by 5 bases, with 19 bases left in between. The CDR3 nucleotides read TGCGCCAGCAGCCAAGAAAGCGGAACCCTTAAAGGGGAGACCCAGTACTTC. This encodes CASSQESGTLKGETQYF.

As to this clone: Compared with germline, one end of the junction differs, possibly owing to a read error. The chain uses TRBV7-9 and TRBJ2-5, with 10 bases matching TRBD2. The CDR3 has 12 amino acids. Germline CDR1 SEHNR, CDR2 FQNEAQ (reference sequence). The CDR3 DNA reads TGTTCCAGCGGGGGGGTTTGGGAGACCCAGTACTTC. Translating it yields CSSGGVWETQYF.

CDR3: CASSQATDYEQYF. DNA of the CDR3: TGTGCCAGCAGCCAAGCCACAGATTACGAGCAGTACTTC. The chain carries TRBV14 and TRBJ2-7; the D is unclear. This CDR3 is 13 amino acids long. Trimming left V 1 base short and J 4 bases short, with 8 bases between. Germline CDR1 SGHDN, CDR2 FVKESK. The full variable domain, its missing parts supplied by reference TRBV14 and TRBJ2-7, is EAGVTQFPSHSVIEKGQTVTLRCDPISGHDNLYWYRRVMGKEIKFLLHFVKESKQDESGMPNNRFLAERTGGTYSTLKVQPAELEDSGVYFCASSQATDYEQYFGPGTRLTVT.

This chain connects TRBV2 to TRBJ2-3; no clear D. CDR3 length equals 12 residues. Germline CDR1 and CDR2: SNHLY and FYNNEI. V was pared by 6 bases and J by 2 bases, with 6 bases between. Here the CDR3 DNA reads TGTGCCAGCAGGAGAACCACAGATACGCAGTATTTT. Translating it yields CASRRTTDTQYF.

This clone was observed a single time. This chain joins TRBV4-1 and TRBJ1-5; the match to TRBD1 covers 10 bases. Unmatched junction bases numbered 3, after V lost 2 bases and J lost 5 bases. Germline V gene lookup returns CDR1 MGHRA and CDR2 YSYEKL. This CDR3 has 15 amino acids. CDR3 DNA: TGCGCCAGCAGCCAACGGACAGGGGGGGATCAGCCCCAGCATTTT. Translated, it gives CASSQRTGGDQPQHF.

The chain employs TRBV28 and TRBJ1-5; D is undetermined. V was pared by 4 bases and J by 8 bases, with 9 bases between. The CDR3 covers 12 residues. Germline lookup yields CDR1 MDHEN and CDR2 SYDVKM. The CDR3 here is CASSSGFEPQHF. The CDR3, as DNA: TGTGCCAGCAGTTCGGGATTCGAGCCCCAGCATTTT.

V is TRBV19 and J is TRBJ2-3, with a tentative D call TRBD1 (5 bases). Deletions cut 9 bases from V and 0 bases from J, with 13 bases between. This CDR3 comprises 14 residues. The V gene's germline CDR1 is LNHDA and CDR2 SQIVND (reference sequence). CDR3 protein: CASRALTSTDTQYF. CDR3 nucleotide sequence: TGTGCCAGCAGGGCCCTAACTAGCACAGATACGCAGTATTTT.

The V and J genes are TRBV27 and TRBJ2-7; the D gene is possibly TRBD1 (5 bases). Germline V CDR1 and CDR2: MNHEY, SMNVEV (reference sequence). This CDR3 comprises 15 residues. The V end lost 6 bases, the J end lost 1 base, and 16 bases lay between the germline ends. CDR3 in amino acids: CASRAPGRGSYEQYF. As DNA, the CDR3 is TGTGCCAGCAGAGCTCCGGGTAGGGGATCCTACGAGCAGTACTTC.

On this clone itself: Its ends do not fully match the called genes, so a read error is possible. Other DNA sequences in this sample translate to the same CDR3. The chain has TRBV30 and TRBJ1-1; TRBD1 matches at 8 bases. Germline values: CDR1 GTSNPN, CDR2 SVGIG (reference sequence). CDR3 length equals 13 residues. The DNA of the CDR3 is TGTGCCTGGAGTGTAGGGGGACAGGTGAAAGCTTTCTTC. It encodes CAWSVGGQVKAFF. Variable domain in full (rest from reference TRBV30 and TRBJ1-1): SQTIHQWPATLVQPVGSPLSLECTVEGTSNPNLYWYRQAAGRGLQLLFYSVGIGQISSEVPQNLSASRPQDRQFILSSKKLLLSDSGFYLCAWSVGGQVKAFFGQGTRLTVV.